Detailed here is one TCR beta chain. Its cognate antigen is unknown. RNA transcripts served as the template for amplifying TCR beta CDR3 regions. The HTBI primer set served for first-round RT-PCR of the TCR CDR3. TCRdb re-called the multiplex PCR reads with MiXCR, one entry per CDR3 protein. The repertoire includes about 250,000 distinct CDR3 sequences, approximately 23% of them detected once, and 35% sits in the top ten. The data are from a study of T cells in Graves' hyperthyroidism and ophthalmopathy. Study-wide results and caveats: A model built on 13 V-J features separated ophthalmopathy from stable hyperthyroidism. Peripheral blood also featured most of the thyroid clonotypes expanded above 0.001.

This CDR3 comprises 15 residues. Germline values: CDR1 LNHDA, CDR2 SQIVND (reference sequence). Trimming took 5 bases from V and 5 from J; bases not matched to a gene: 10. Ophthalmopathy patients all had a Clinical Activity Score of at least 3, a NOSPECS grade of at least 4 and disease under 3 months old. Lactation, pregnancy, other autoimmune disease or uncontrolled infection led to exclusion of patients. Sequencing was carried out using blood. The chain carries TRBV19 and TRBJ2-7, with 9 bases that match TRBD2. This receptor was identified in a middle-aged woman with Graves' ophthalmopathy. CDR3 residues: CASSSRGLAGDEQYF. The CDR3 DNA is TGTGCCAGTAGTTCGAGGGGACTAGCAGGCGACGAGCAGTACTTC.